Shown below are 4 T cell receptor beta chains from a single sample sequenced in a study of T-cell memory formation after mild COVID-19. One entry per CDR3 protein results from TCRdb running MiXCR on the 5' RACE reads. The table has about 560,000 distinct CDR3 sequences, less than 25% seen once. The specimen sequenced was PBMCs or a T cell subset sorted from them (not recorded which). These receptors originate from an adult woman who had mild COVID-19 (a few samples of this study predate the infection). Cell type and time point are not known.

This clonotype was counted many times. V is TRBV5-1 and J is TRBJ2-2; D remains ambiguous. The CDR3 contains 14 residues. V lost 6 bases and J 4 bases, leaving 13 bases between the germline ends. Germline V gene sequence: CDR1 SGHRS, CDR2 YFSETQ. The CDR3 sequence is CASNVKDLTGELFF. The CDR3 bases are TGCGCCAGCAACGTCAAGGACCTCACCGGGGAGCTGTTTTTT.

The chain links TRBV11-3 to TRBJ2-3; D is unclear. V lost 4 bases and J lost 5, with 7 bases in between. Germline values: CDR1 SGHNT, CDR2 YENEEA. The CDR3 loop spans 12 amino acids. The CDR3 reads CASSSPKDTQYF. Here the CDR3 DNA reads TGTGCCAGCAGCTCCCCAAAAGATACGCAGTATTTT.

This clonotype was seen a handful of times. The chain couples TRBV10-3 to TRBJ2-7; possible D gene TRBD1, 5 bases. The ends were cut back, 11 bases at V and 0 bases at J, with 14 bases in the middle. CDR3 length: 13 residues. In germline, CDR1 is ENHRY, CDR2 SYGVKD. The DNA of the CDR3 is TGTGCCGCCTCCAAGGACAACTCCTACGAGCAGTACTTC. It encodes CAASKDNSYEQYF.

This clonotype was detected a few times. The V gene is TRBV18, the J gene TRBJ2-4; D possibly matches TRBD1 or TRBD2 (5 bases each). The V end lost 2 bases, the J end lost 6 bases, and 17 bases lay between the germline ends. The CDR3 has 16 amino acids. CDR1 is KGHSH, CDR2 LQKENI, per germline. CDR3 protein: CASSPFRGDFGNIQYF. In nucleotides, the CDR3 is TGTGCCAGCTCACCATTCAGAGGGGATTTCGGAAACATTCAGTACTTC.